The entry below describes one TCR beta chain. The antigen is undetermined. Regarding donors, all were healthy bone marrow donors. Primers: 60 Vbeta forward and 13 Jbeta reverse. Profiled with immunoSEQ multiplex PCR; TCRdb holds only in-frame clones, not every one. The sample shows around 130,000 clones, about 80% of them seen only once. This specimen belongs to a study of cytomegalovirus exposure and HLA in healthy donors. Study conclusions and caveats: Most observed TCR sequences were rare, whereas some public TCRs were detected in many donors. Most CMV-associated TCR beta chains appeared HLA-restricted in a later analysis.

The sample consisted of PBMCs. The receptor's source is a man aged 25 to 40 in good health and CMV-seronegative.

CDR3 in DNA: TGTGCCAGCAGCGTAGCCCCTCAGGCCTACGAGCAGTACTTC. Its translation: CASSVAPQAYEQYF. The V and J genes are TRBV9 and TRBJ2-7; D remains ambiguous. V was cut by 0 bases and J by 2 bases, with 9 bases left in between. In germline, CDR1 is SGDLS, CDR2 YYNGEE. This CDR3 is 14 amino acids long.